These T cell receptor beta chains were read from a single sample in a study of cytomegalovirus exposure and HLA in healthy donors. Sequencing used immunoSEQ multiplex PCR; TCRdb keeps in-frame clones, though not all of them. The data contain about 98,000 clones, around 83% of them singletons. Material: PBMCs. The origin of the receptors is a female donor in good health and CMV-seropositive. The CDR3 runs from the conserved cysteine through the conserved F or W. Fields, in order: CDR3 DNA, CDR3 protein, V gene, clone size, J gene, D gene. A D gene is named only where the DNA matches it firmly. The listing skips clone size in some rows; elsewhere it reads once, few, many or a size class.

TGTGCCAGCAACCAAAACCTCATGACAGGGGCTGGCTACACCTTC	CASNQNLMTGAGYTF	TRBV28	.	TRBJ1-2	TRBD1
TGTGCCAGCACTACCGTCCGGACCCGGGGTGGCTACACCTTC	CASTTVRTRGGYTF	TRBV28	.	TRBJ1-2	.
TGTGCCAGCAGCTTGGAGACAGGGGACGAAAAACTGTTTTTT	CASSLETGDEKLFF	TRBV5-4	.	TRBJ1-4	TRBD1
TGTGCCAGCAGTTCCGGGGTTAGCTATAATTCACCCCTCCACTTT	CASSSGVSYNSPLHF	TRBV27	.	TRBJ1-6	.
TGTGCCAGCAGCTTGGGGGGACAGGGAACCTACGAGCAGTACTTC	CASSLGGQGTYEQYF	TRBV5-5	.	TRBJ2-7	TRBD1
TGTGCCAGCTCACCATTAAGACAGGGGAGATCGGGCACTGAAGCTTTCTTT	CASSPLRQGRSGTEAFF	TRBV18	.	TRBJ1-1	TRBD1
TGCAGCGTTGGCGGGAGTTACAATGAGCAGTTCTTC	CSVGGSYNEQFF	TRBV29-1	.	TRBJ2-1	TRBD2
TGTGCCAGCAGTGGCCCCTCCGACAGGGGGACTGAAGCTTTCTTT	CASSGPSDRGTEAFF	TRBV25-1	.	TRBJ1-1	TRBD1
TGTCCTGGGAGCGCCCAGGCGGGCAGGATCCTTTACGAGCAGTACTTC	CPGSAQAGRILYEQYF	TRBV22-1	.	TRBJ2-7	.
TGTGCCAGCAGCTTAAAGGAGTTTGTGAACACTGAAGCTTTCTTT	CASSLKEFVNTEAFF	TRBV5-6	.	TRBJ1-1	.
TGTGCCACCAGCAGAGATTGGGGGGGTGGAAACACCATATATTTT	CATSRDWGGGNTIYF	TRBV15	.	TRBJ1-3	.
TGTGCCAGTAGTATAAGCAGGGATAGGGGGACCCAGTACTTC	CASSISRDRGTQYF	TRBV19	.	TRBJ2-5	.
TGTGCCAGCAGCTTGGACCTAGCAGATACGCAGTATTTT	CASSLDLADTQYF	TRBV5-4	.	TRBJ2-3	.
TGTGCCAGCAGCTTCGGGGTGGCGGATGAAAAACTGTTTTTT	CASSFGVADEKLFF	TRBV5-4	.	TRBJ1-4	.
TGTGCCAGCAGCTTAGTAGCGGGACCCGCGGGGGGTGAGCAGTTCTTC	CASSLVAGPAGGEQFF	TRBV7-9	.	TRBJ2-1	TRBD2
TGTGCCAGTAGTCGTGGAGTGAATGAAAAACTGTTTTTT	CASSRGVNEKLFF	TRBV19	once	TRBJ1-4	.
TGTGCCAGCAGCCCCTCGGGCGGGGGGGTCGGAGAGACCCAGTACTTC	CASSPSGGGVGETQYF	TRBV5-4	.	TRBJ2-5	TRBD2
TGTGCCAGTAGAACAGTAATGGGCACTGAAGCTTTCTTT	CASRTVMGTEAFF	TRBV19	.	TRBJ1-1	.
TGTGCCAGCAGCCCTGGGACTAGCGGGATGGGGTCCTACAATGAGCAGTTCTTC	CASSPGTSGMGSYNEQFF	TRBV7-2	few	TRBJ2-1	TRBD2
TGCAGCGTTGTAGACAGGGGGCACGAGCAGTACTTC	CSVVDRGHEQYF	TRBV29-1	few	TRBJ2-7	TRBD1
TGTGCCACCAGCAGAACAGGGGGCACGGACACTGAAGCTTTCTTT	CATSRTGGTDTEAFF	TRBV15	once	TRBJ1-1	TRBD1
TGTGCCTGGAGTGTAACCCCCGCGACTAGCGGCATCACAGATACGCAGTATTTT	CAWSVTPATSGITDTQYF	TRBV30	.	TRBJ2-3	TRBD2
TGTGCCAGCAGCTTGCGGGGACAGCATGGCTACACCTTC	CASSLRGQHGYTF	TRBV11-1	.	TRBJ1-2	TRBD1
TGTGCCAGTAAATACACCGGGACAGGGGTCTCTGGGGCCAACGTCCTGACTTTC	CASKYTGTGVSGANVLTF	TRBV28	.	TRBJ2-6	TRBD1
TGTGCCAGCAGCACCCGGGCTAGCGGGGTTACCTACGAGCAGTACTTC	CASSTRASGVTYEQYF	TRBV9	.	TRBJ2-7	TRBD2
TGTGCCAGCAGTTACGACGGACTTAATTCACCCCTCCACTTT	CASSYDGLNSPLHF	TRBV6-6	.	TRBJ1-6	.
TGTGCCCTGGGCGGAGGAGAGACCCAGTACTTC	CALGGGETQYF	TRBV30	.	TRBJ2-5	.
TGTGCCAGCAGTGACATAGGGGTAAGTCAGCCCCAGCATTTT	CASSDIGVSQPQHF	TRBV2	.	TRBJ1-5	.
TGTGCTAGTGGACCCCATTACATTCTGACAGGGCCGAACACTGAAGCTTTCTTT	CASGPHYILTGPNTEAFF	TRBV12-5	.	TRBJ1-1	TRBD1
TGTGCCAGCAGTGAAGGGGCAAGCTCTGGAAACACCATATATTTT	CASSEGASSGNTIYF	TRBV11-3	.	TRBJ1-3	.
TGCGCCAGCAGTCGGGGGACGTATGAAGAGACCCAGTACTTC	CASSRGTYEETQYF	TRBV5-1	.	TRBJ2-5	.
TGTGCCAGCAGCCACCGGACAGGGATCTCTGGAAACACCATATATTTT	CASSHRTGISGNTIYF	TRBV14	.	TRBJ1-3	TRBD1
TGTGCCAGCAGCCCCTCCAATTTGGACAGGGGAAGGGAGCAGTTCTTC	CASSPSNLDRGREQFF	TRBV4-2	.	TRBJ2-1	TRBD1
TGTGCCAGCAGCTTGGGAGGCGCTGGGGCCAACGTCCTGACTTTC	CASSLGGAGANVLTF	TRBV5-4	.	TRBJ2-6	.
TGTGCCAGCAGCTTAGGCGTTAGCGGATACAATGAGCAGTTCTTC	CASSLGVSGYNEQFF	TRBV7-6	few	TRBJ2-1	.
TGTGCCAGCAGTTACGCCCGAGGGGGTCAGGCAGATACGCAGTATTTT	CASSYARGGQADTQYF	TRBV6-5	.	TRBJ2-3	.
TGTGCCAGCAGTTACTCGGAGTCGTACGAGCAGTACTTC	CASSYSESYEQYF	TRBV6-6	.	TRBJ2-7	.
TGTGCCAGCTCACAGGGACAGCCTAATGAAAAACTGTTTTTT	CASSQGQPNEKLFF	TRBV18	.	TRBJ1-4	TRBD1
TGTGCCAGCAGCGCAGGGGGTCCCTACGAGCAGTACTTC	CASSAGGPYEQYF	TRBV11-2	.	TRBJ2-7	TRBD1
TGTGCCTGTAATCACAGGGGTTCGAACTATGGCTACACCTTC	CACNHRGSNYGYTF	TRBV5-4	once	TRBJ1-2	TRBD1
TGTGCCAGTAGTGCGGGGACAGGCCTGGAGCAGTACTTC	CASSAGTGLEQYF	TRBV19	few	TRBJ2-7	TRBD1
TGTGCCAGCAGCGTAGACAGTTACAATGAGCAGTTCTTC	CASSVDSYNEQFF	TRBV9	.	TRBJ2-1	.
TGTGCCAGCACCCTTTCGACAGGGGGCTTTTACGAGCAGTACTTC	CASTLSTGGFYEQYF	TRBV25-1	.	TRBJ2-7	TRBD1
TGTGCTAGCAGCTTAAGTCCTGGACTAGCAAACGGGGAGCTGTTTTTT	CASSLSPGLANGELFF	TRBV7-7	.	TRBJ2-2	TRBD2
TGTGCCAGCAGCCTAACGATGACTAGCCGCACCGGGGAGCTGTTTTTT	CASSLTMTSRTGELFF	TRBV27	.	TRBJ2-2	TRBD2
TGTGCCAGCAGCGTAGTAACCGGGGGTACTAACTATGGCTACACCTTC	CASSVVTGGTNYGYTF	TRBV9	.	TRBJ1-2	.
TGTGCCAGCAGCCAAGACCTTTCGGGGGGCCCTGAAGCTTTCTTT	CASSQDLSGGPEAFF	TRBV4-2	.	TRBJ1-1	.
TGTGCCAGCAGCCAGAGTAGCCCAGAGACCCAGTACTTC	CASSQSSPETQYF	TRBV4-2	.	TRBJ2-5	.
TGTGCCAGCAGTTTAGATGTCGGGCTAGCCGTCTACGAGCAGTACTTC	CASSLDVGLAVYEQYF	TRBV27	.	TRBJ2-7	.
TGTGCCAGCAGCCTTAAAGGAGGGACAGGGAGGGTGGATTATGGCTACACCTTC	CASSLKGGTGRVDYGYTF	TRBV21-1	.	TRBJ1-2	.
TGTGCCAGTAGTGGCAGACTAGCGGGGAGCACAGATACGCAGTATTTT	CASSGRLAGSTDTQYF	TRBV19	.	TRBJ2-3	TRBD2
TGTGCCAGCAGTTCGACAGGGGAAGTAAATCAGCCCCAGCATTTT	CASSSTGEVNQPQHF	TRBV2	.	TRBJ1-5	TRBD1
TGTGCCAGCAGTTTTTACGTAGGACAGGGGGCTCAATACGAGCAGTACTTC	CASSFYVGQGAQYEQYF	TRBV27	.	TRBJ2-7	TRBD1
TGTGCCAGCAGTTTCTCCGGACTAGCGAGCTACGAGCAGTACTTC	CASSFSGLASYEQYF	TRBV6-5	.	TRBJ2-7	TRBD2
TGTGCCAGCAGCTTAGGAGGAGGGACAGGGGAGACCCAGTACTTC	CASSLGGGTGETQYF	TRBV11-2	.	TRBJ2-5	TRBD1
TGTGCCATCAGAGGGGGCAGGGATGGTCACGAGCAGTACTTC	CAIRGGRDGHEQYF	TRBV10-3	.	TRBJ2-7	TRBD1
TGTGCCATCAGTGAGTCTGCAGGGAGGTGGACAGATACGCAGTATTTT	CAISESAGRWTDTQYF	TRBV10-3	.	TRBJ2-3	.
TGTGCCAGCTCACCGGGAGCTAGCTCCTACAATGAGCAGTTCTTC	CASSPGASSYNEQFF	TRBV18	.	TRBJ2-1	.
TGTGCCAGCAGCAAAACGCGGAGCTCCTACAATGAGCAGTTCTTC	CASSKTRSSYNEQFF	TRBV21-1	.	TRBJ2-1	.
TGTGCCAGCAGTTCAAAGCGGGATGGATACGAGCAGTACTTC	CASSSKRDGYEQYF	TRBV5-4	few	TRBJ2-7	TRBD2